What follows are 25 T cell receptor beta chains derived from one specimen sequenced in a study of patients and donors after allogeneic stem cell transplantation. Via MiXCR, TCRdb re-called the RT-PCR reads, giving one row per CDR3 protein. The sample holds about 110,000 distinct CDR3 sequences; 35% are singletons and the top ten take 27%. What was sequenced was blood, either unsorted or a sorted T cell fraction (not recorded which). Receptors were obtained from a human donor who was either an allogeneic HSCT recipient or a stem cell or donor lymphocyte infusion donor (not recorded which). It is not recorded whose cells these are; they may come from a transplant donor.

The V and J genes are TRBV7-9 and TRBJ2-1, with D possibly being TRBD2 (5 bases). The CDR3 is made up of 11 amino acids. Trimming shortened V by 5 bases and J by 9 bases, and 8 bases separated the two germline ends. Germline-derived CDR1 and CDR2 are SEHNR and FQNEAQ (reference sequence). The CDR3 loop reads CASSLRGEQFF. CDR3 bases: TGTGCCAGCAGCCTACGGGGTGAGCAGTTCTTC. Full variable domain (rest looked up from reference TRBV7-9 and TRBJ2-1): DTGVSQNPRHKITKRGQNVTFRCDPISEHNRLYWYRQTLGQGPEFLTYFQNEAQLEKSRLLSDRFSAERPKGSFSTLEIQRTEQGDSAMYLCASSLRGEQFFGPGTRLTVL.

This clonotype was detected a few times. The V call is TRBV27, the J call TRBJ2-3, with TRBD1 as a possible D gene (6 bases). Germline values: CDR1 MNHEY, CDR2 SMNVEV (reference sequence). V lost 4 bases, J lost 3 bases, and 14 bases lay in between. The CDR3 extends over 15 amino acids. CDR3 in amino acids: CASSSKTGFTDTQYF. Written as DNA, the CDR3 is TGTGCCAGCAGTTCGAAAACAGGGTTTACAGATACGCAGTATTTT.

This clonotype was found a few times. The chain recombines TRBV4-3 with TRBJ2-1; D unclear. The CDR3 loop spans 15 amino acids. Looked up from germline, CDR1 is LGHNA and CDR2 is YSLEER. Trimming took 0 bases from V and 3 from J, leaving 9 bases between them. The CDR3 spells CASSQERPDYNEQFF. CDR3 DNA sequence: TGCGCCAGCAGCCAAGAACGCCCTGACTACAATGAGCAGTTCTTC.

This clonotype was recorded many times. CDR3 loop: CASRSDGNTEAFF. The DNA for the CDR3 is TGTGCCAGCAGATCGGACGGGAACACTGAAGCTTTCTTT. The V gene is TRBV12-3 or TRBV12-4, the J gene TRBJ1-1, with D unresolved. The CDR3 totals 13 residues. Deletions cut 6 bases from V and 1 base from J, with 9 bases between.

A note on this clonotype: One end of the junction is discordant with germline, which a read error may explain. CDR3 bases: TGTGCCAGCAGTTTGGCCTCTTTT. Translating it yields CASSLASF. The rearrangement joins TRBV7-2 to TRBJ1-4; no firm D call. The CDR3 totals 8 residues. Germline V CDR1 and CDR2: SGHTA, FQGNSA.

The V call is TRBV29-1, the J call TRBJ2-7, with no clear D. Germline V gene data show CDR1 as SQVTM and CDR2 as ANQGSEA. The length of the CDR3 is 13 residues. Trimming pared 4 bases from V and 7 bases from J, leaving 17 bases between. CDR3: CSVVSWHYGEQYF. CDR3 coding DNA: TGCAGCGTTGTTTCGTGGCACTATGGGGAGCAGTACTTC.

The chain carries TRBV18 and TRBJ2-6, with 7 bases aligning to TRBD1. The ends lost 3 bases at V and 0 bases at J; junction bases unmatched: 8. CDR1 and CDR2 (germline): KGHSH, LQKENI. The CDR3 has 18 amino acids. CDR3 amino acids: CASSPFGTENSGANVLTF. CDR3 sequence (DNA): TGTGCCAGCTCACCGTTTGGGACAGAGAACTCTGGGGCCAACGTCCTGACTTTC.

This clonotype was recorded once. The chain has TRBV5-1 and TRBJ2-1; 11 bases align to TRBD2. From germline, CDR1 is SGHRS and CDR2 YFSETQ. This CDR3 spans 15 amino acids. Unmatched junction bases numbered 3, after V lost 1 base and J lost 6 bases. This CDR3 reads CASSLILAGGNEQFF. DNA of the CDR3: TGCGCCAGCAGCTTGATCCTAGCGGGGGGCAATGAGCAGTTCTTC.

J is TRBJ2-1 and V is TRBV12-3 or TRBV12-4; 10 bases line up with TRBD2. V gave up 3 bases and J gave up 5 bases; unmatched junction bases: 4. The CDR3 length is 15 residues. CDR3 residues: CASSFPSGRDNEQFF. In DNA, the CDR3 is TGTGCCAGCAGTTTCCCCAGCGGGAGGGACAATGAGCAGTTCTTC.

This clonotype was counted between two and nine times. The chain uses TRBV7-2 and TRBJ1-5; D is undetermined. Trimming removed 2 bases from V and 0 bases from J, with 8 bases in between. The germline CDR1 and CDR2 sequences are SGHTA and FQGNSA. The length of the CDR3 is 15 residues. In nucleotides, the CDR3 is TGTGCCAGCAGCTTAAGAGCATTTAGCAATCAGCCCCAGCATTTT. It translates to CASSLRAFSNQPQHF.

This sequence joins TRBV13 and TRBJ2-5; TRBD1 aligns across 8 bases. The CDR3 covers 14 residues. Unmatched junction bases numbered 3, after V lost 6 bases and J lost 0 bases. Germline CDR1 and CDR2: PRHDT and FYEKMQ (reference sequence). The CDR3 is CASRRQGYQETQYF. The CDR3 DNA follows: TGTGCCAGCAGACGACAGGGGTACCAAGAGACCCAGTACTTC.

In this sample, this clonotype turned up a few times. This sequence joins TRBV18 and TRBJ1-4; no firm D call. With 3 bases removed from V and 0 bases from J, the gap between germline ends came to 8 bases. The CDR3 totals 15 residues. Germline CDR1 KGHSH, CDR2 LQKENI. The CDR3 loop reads CASSPNRATNEKLFF. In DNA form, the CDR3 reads TGTGCCAGCTCACCGAACCGTGCAACTAATGAAAAACTGTTTTTT.

CDR3 DNA: TGTGCCAGCGGTACTTGGGATACGCAGTATTTT. Amino acid sequence: CASGTWDTQYF. V and J are TRBV2 and TRBJ2-3, with D hard to call. The CDR3 runs to 11 residues. Germline-derived CDR1 and CDR2 are SNHLY and FYNNEI. Trimming shortened V by 8 bases and J by 6 bases, and 9 bases separated the two germline ends. Variable domain in full (rest from reference TRBV2 and TRBJ2-3): EPEVTQTPSHQVTQMGQEVILRCVPISNHLYFYWYRQILGQKVEFLVSFYNNEISEKSEIFDDQFSVERPDGSNFTLKIRSTKLEDSAMYFCASGTWDTQYFGPGTRLTVL.

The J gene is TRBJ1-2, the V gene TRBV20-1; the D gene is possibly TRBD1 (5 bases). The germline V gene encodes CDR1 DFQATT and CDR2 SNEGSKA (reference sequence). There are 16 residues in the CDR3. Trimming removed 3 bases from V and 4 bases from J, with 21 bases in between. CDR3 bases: TGCAGTGCTAGGGCAAAAGGGACCACTAGTTCCTATGGCTACACCTTC. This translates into CSARAKGTTSSYGYTF.

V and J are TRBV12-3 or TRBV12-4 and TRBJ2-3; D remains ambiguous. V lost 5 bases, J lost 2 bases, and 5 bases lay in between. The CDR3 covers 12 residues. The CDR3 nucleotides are TGTGCCAGCAGTCAACTCACAGATACGCAGTATTTT. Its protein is CASSQLTDTQYF.

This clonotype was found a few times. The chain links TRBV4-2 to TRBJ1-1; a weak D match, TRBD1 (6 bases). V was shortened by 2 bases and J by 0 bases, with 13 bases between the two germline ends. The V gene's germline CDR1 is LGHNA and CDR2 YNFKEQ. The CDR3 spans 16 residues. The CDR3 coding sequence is TGTGCCAGCAGCCAAAGGGGGGTTGTGATGAACACTGAAGCTTTCTTT. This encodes CASSQRGVVMNTEAFF.

The CDR3 DNA reads as TGTGCCAGCAGCCCTACTAGATTCAATGAGCAGTTCTTC. This gives the protein CASSPTRFNEQFF. The chain carries TRBV28 and TRBJ2-1; D might be TRBD2 (5 bases). This CDR3 region has 13 residues. Looked up from germline, CDR1 is MDHEN and CDR2 is SYDVKM. V gave up 6 bases and J gave up 6 bases, with 12 bases separating them.

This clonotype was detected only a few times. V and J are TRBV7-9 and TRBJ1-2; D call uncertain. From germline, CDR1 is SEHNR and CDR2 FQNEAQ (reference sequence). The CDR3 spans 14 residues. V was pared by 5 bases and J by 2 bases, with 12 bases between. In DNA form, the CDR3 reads TGTGCCAGCAGCATCCCGACGGTGAACTATGGCTACACCTTC. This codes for CASSIPTVNYGYTF.

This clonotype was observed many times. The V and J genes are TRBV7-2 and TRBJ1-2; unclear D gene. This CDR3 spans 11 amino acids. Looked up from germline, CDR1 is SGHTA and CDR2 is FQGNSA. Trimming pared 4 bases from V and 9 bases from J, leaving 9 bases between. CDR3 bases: TGTGCCAGCAGCTCCAGTCGTCGCTACACCTTC. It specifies CASSSSRRYTF.

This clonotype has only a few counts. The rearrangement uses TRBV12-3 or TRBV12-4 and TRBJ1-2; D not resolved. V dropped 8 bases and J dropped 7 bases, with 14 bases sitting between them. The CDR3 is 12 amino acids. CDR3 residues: CASVQDAAGYTF. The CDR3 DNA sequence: TGTGCCAGCGTTCAAGACGCCGCTGGCTACACCTTC.

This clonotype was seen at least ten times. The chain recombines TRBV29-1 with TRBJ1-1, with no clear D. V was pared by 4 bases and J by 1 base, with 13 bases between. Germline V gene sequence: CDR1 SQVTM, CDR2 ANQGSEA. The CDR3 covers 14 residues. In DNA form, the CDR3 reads TGCAGCGTTGCCGATTGGGGAGGGAACACTGAAGCTTTCTTT. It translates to CSVADWGGNTEAFF.

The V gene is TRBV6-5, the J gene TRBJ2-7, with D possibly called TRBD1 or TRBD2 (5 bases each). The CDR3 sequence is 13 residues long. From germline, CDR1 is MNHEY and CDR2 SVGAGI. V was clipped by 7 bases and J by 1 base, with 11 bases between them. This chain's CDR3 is CASNRDGSYEQYF. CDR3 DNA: TGTGCCAGCAACCGGGACGGATCCTACGAGCAGTACTTC.

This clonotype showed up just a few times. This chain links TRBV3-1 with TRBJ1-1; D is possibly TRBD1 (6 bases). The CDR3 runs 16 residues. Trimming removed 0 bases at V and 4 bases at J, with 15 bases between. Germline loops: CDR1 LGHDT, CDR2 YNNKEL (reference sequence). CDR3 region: CASSQEITGRSTEAFF. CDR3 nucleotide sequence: TGTGCCAGCAGCCAAGAGATAACAGGGAGGAGCACTGAAGCTTTCTTT.

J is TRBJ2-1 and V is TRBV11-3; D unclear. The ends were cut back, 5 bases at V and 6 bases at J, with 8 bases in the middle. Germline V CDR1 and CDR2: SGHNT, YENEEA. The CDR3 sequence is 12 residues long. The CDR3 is CASSPTTNEQFF. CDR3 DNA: TGTGCCAGCAGCCCAACCACCAATGAGCAGTTCTTC.

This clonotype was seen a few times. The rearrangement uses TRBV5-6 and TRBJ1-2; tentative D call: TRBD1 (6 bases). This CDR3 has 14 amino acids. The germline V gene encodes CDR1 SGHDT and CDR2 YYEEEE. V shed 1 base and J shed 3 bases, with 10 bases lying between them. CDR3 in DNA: TGTGCCAGCAGCTTGTACAGGGTGGACTATGGCTACACCTTC. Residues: CASSLYRVDYGYTF.